This entry describes one T cell receptor (beta chain). Antigen specificity is unknown. Using immunoSEQ multiplex PCR, the repertoire was profiled, and TCRdb retains in-frame clones only, with some absent. The top ten clones hold approximately 2% of a sample with around 160,000 clones, roughly 91% of them seen once. These data come from a study of T cell responses to AZD1222 COVID-19 vaccine. The ends were cut back, 8 bases at V and 0 bases at J, with 14 bases in the middle. CDR3 length: 15 residues. The germline V gene encodes CDR1 SGHNT and CDR2 YYREEE (reference sequence). The study's findings and limits: Regions 160-218 and 743-854 held dominance among vaccine-associated CD4 TCRs, which spanned spike. Within unmutated variant regions lay the reported targets of nearly half of spike-specific TCRs. Only after the peak T cell response were repertoires sampled.

The TCR sequence derives from an adult in good health. The sample consisted of peripheral blood, taken on day 0 of AZD1222 vaccination. The gene calls are TRBV5-4 and TRBJ2-2; D is ambiguous. As DNA, the CDR3 is TGTGCCAGTACGACGGGTCTCACGAACACCGGGGAGCTGTTTTTT. It codes for CASTTGLTNTGELFF.